A selection of T cell receptor beta chains follows, all from one sample in a study of cytomegalovirus exposure and HLA in healthy donors. Repertoires were generated with immunoSEQ multiplex PCR, while TCRdb's copy carries only in-frame clones and drops some. The table has more than 90,000 clones, around three quarters seen once. Sequenced: PBMCs. Source of these receptors: a man aged 40-49 years in good health and CMV-seronegative. Each CDR3 is given without its conserved first and last residue. The size field is filled for only some rows; it gives once, few, many or a size class.

abundance | v_gene | CDR3aa
- | TRBV15 | ATSAEGRGTDTQY
- | TRBV21-1 | ASSTRSGTSGTDTQY
- | TRBV7-8 | ASSLGWQTANQPQH
few | TRBV29-1 | SAPLTAAYGYT
- | TRBV5-1 | ASSFIAGGQTDTQY
- | TRBV19 | ASSIKGGTGGPNTEAF
- | TRBV4-3 | ASSQDRAGGPVETQY
- | TRBV5-4 | ASSWGQGDTQY
- | TRBV21-1 | ASSKVRGRVYEQY
once | TRBV10-3 | AISDHRATKNYGYT
- | TRBV6-6 | ASSYSSTVNQPQH
- | TRBV5-4 | ASSGGTSSADTQY
- | TRBV6-5 | ASSYGLNNEQF
- | TRBV18 | ASSLYGGGDEQF
- | TRBV18 | ASSPGQGTDTQY
- | TRBV5-4 | ASSLDRVNSPLH
- | TRBV9 | ASSVLRDRGRGTEAF
- | TRBV27 | ASSHSNRASHGYT
- | TRBV11-2 | ASSRTAGVYNEQF
- | TRBV7-7 | ASMRDNLGTEAF
few | TRBV29-1 | SVVSQSGFAEAF
- | TRBV30 | AWSGGGKSEKLF
- | TRBV5-1 | ASSLNRLAGGPIQY
- | TRBV28 | ASSQRQGSSYNSPLH
- | TRBV6-6 | ASFSGNYGYT
- | TRBV10-3 | AISGPGLAGVNEQF
- | TRBV7-9 | ASSLAGPKNIQY
- | TRBV19 | ASSNGGDTQY
few | TRBV5-1 | ASSLDGGGGGDTQY
- | TRBV15 | ATSRDGPDPWAAEISYEQY
- | TRBV7-9 | ASSLSVTDTQY
- | TRBV5-1 | ASSSDTYGYT
- | TRBV27 | AIRPGHMTEAF
once | TRBV25-1 | ASSEFGNSGGAANEQF
- | TRBV19 | ASSITRNTEAF
- | TRBV11-2 | ASSPRTTGLEQF
few | TRBV6-1 | ASSEGQGAGAF
- | TRBV29-1 | SVWDTSYEQY
- | TRBV19 | ASSIMGVSYT
- | TRBV10-3 | AISEADKQETQY
- | TRBV4-1 | ASSPGDRELNYGYT
- | TRBV16 | ASSQKPQGRLNYGYT
- | TRBV23-1 | ASSLTGFGGYT
- | TRBV30 | AWTGLSDTQY
- | TRBV6-1 | ASTMRGGWNTEAF
- | TRBV4-2 | ASSQEPGGSTNTQY
- | TRBV4-1 | ASSQDSGNYGYT
- | TRBV6-1 | ASSEFAPGRGYPAF
- | TRBV9 | ASSGSTDSYNEQF
- | TRBV28 | ASSPTQGLSSPLH